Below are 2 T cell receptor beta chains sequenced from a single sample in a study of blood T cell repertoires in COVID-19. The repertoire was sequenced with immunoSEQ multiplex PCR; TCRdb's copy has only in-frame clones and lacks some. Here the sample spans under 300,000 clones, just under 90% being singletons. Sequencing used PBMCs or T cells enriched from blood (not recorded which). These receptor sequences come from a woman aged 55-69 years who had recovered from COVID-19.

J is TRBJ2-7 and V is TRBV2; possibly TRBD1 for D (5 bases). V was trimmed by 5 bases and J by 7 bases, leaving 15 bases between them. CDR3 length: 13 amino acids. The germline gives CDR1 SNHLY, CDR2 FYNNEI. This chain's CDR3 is CASSMGPVGEQYF. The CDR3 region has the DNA TGTGCCAGCAGTATGGGGCCCGTGGGAGAGCAGTACTTC.

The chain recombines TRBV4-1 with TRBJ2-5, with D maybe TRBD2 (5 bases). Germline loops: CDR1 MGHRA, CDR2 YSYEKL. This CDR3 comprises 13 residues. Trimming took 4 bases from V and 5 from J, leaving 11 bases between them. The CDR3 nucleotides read TGCGCCAGCAGCCGAGGACTGCGCGAGACCCAGTACTTC. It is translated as CASSRGLRETQYF.